These T cell receptor beta chains were read from a single sample in a study of blood T cell repertoires in COVID-19. The table came from immunoSEQ multiplex PCR; TCRdb's copy has only in-frame clones and leaves some out. Here the sample spans around 240,000 clones, approximately 90% being singletons. The sequencing input was PBMCs or T cells enriched from blood (not recorded which). Receptor source: a man aged 50 or older who had been exposed to COVID-19. Both conserved end residues are part of each CDR3. A D gene is named only where the DNA matches it firmly. Part of the rows lack a size; the others show once, few, many or a class for expanded clones.

d_gene | abundance | j_gene | v_gene | CDR3nt | CDR3aa
TRBD1 | - | TRBJ1-5 | TRBV10-2 | TGCGCCAGCAGTCCCACTCTCAGGGGGGAGCCCCAGCATTTT | CASSPTLRGEPQHF
- | - | TRBJ1-1 | TRBV5-1 | TGCGCCAGCAGTCCGAGCCCCACCTTGAACACTGAAGCTTTCTTT | CASSPSPTLNTEAFF
- | - | TRBJ1-6 | TRBV12-3/TRBV12-4 | TGTGCCAGCAGTTTAGATCAGGATTCACCCCTCCACTTT | CASSLDQDSPLHF
- | - | TRBJ1-5 | TRBV10-3 | TGTGCCATCTCGGGGGTAGGTGGCAATCAGCCCCAGCATTTT | CAISGVGGNQPQHF
- | once | TRBJ2-1 | TRBV24-1 | TGTGCCACCAGTGATCCTTCGCGAAGGGAAACGGGACACCGCTACAATGAGCAGTTCTTC | CATSDPSRRETGHRYNEQFF
- | - | TRBJ2-5 | TRBV5-1 | TGCGCCAGCAGCTTAACTCGCCAAGAGACCCAGTACTTC | CASSLTRQETQYF
- | - | TRBJ2-3 | TRBV6-1 | TGTGCCAGCAGTGAAGACGGGGTCACAGATACGCAGTATTTT | CASSEDGVTDTQYF
- | - | TRBJ1-2 | TRBV18 | TGTGCCAGCTCACCGACGACAGGATTGGACAATGGCTACACCTTC | CASSPTTGLDNGYTF
- | - | TRBJ1-5 | TRBV2 | TGTGCCAGCAGTGCAGGGTTAGGCAATCAGCCCCAGCATTTT | CASSAGLGNQPQHF
TRBD2 | - | TRBJ2-1 | TRBV5-1 | TGCGCCAGCAGCACCGGACTAGCGGGTAACAATGAGCAGTTCTTC | CASSTGLAGNNEQFF
- | - | TRBJ1-1 | TRBV24-1 | TGTGCCACCAGTGAGGGGGCTAGAACTGAAGCTTTCTTT | CATSEGARTEAFF
TRBD1 | - | TRBJ2-1 | TRBV5-1 | TGCGCCAGCAGCCTGACGTGGGGGACAGTGTACAATGAGCAGTTCTTC | CASSLTWGTVYNEQFF
- | - | TRBJ2-3 | TRBV13 | TGTGCCAGCAGCCCCGGTCCATCAGATACGCAGTATTTT | CASSPGPSDTQYF
- | few | TRBJ1-1 | TRBV6-6 | TGTGCGAATAAGGAGGCGGTGGCGCACACTGAAGCTTTCTTT | CANKEAVAHTEAFF
TRBD2 | - | TRBJ2-7 | TRBV5-4 | TGTGCCAGCAGCTTGGGACTAGCGGAATACGAGCAGTACTTC | CASSLGLAEYEQYF
TRBD2 | - | TRBJ2-1 | TRBV19 | TGTGCCAGTAGTAAACGCTCACTAGCGTTCTCTTACAATGAGCAGTTCTTC | CASSKRSLAFSYNEQFF
TRBD2 | - | TRBJ2-1 | TRBV9 | TGTGCCAGCAGCGTAGTCAGCGGGGGCGATGAGCAGTTCTTC | CASSVVSGGDEQFF
- | - | TRBJ2-1 | TRBV12-5 | TGTGCTAGTGGTTTGGCCAGGAGTAGCGGAGCTTACAATGAGCAGTTCTTC | CASGLARSSGAYNEQFF
- | - | TRBJ1-2 | TRBV28 | TGTGCCAGCAGTGGGGGCACAGGGACGGGGCGAGGCTACACCTTC | CASSGGTGTGRGYTF
TRBD1 | - | TRBJ1-2 | TRBV6-5 | TGTGCCAGCAGTCTACAGGGGGTAGGAACCTATGGCTACACCTTC | CASSLQGVGTYGYTF
- | - | TRBJ1-5 | TRBV24-1 | TGTGCCACCAGTGAGCGGACAGCGAGCAATCAGCCCCAGCATTTT | CATSERTASNQPQHF
TRBD1 | - | TRBJ2-5 | TRBV29-1 | TGCAGCTCGGGACAGGGATCAGAGACCCAGTACTTC | CSSGQGSETQYF
TRBD1 | - | TRBJ1-3 | TRBV25-1 | TGTGCCAGCAGTGCCCCGGGACAGCGCGGAAACACCATATATTTT | CASSAPGQRGNTIYF
TRBD1 | - | TRBJ1-4 | TRBV5-1 | TGCGCCAGCAGCTGGACCGGGGACAGGGGCGTAGAAAAACTGTTTTTT | CASSWTGDRGVEKLFF
- | - | TRBJ1-5 | TRBV9 | TGTGCCAGCAGCGTAGATGGACAGACGAATCAGCCCCAGCATTTT | CASSVDGQTNQPQHF
TRBD1 | - | TRBJ1-5 | TRBV28 | TGTGCCAGCATCCGGACAGGGGGAGGCAATCAGCCCCAGCATTTT | CASIRTGGGNQPQHF
TRBD1 | - | TRBJ1-4 | TRBV19 | TGTGCCAGTATTCGGACAGGGGGCGAAAAACTGTTTTTT | CASIRTGGEKLFF
- | - | TRBJ1-3 | TRBV28 | TGTGCCAGCACTCCAGGGGTTTCTGGAAACACCATATATTTT | CASTPGVSGNTIYF
TRBD2 | - | TRBJ2-3 | TRBV5-4 | TGTGCCAGCAGCTCTACTAGCGGGGGAGATACGCAGTATTTT | CASSSTSGGDTQYF
TRBD1 | - | TRBJ1-1 | TRBV6-5 | TGTGCCAGCAGTACAACCGGGACAGGGTCTGAAGCTTTCTTT | CASSTTGTGSEAFF
TRBD1 | - | TRBJ2-7 | TRBV11-2 | TGTGCCAGCAGCATCCGGGACAGGGGAAACGAGCAGTACTTC | CASSIRDRGNEQYF
- | - | TRBJ1-5 | TRBV15 | TGTGCCACCAGCAGAGCTCCAGGGAGGTCAAGCCAGCCCCAGCATTTT | CATSRAPGRSSQPQHF
- | few | TRBJ1-2 | TRBV7-8 | TGTGCCAGCAGCTTGGATGGGGGCGCAGGCTATGGCTACACCTTC | CASSLDGGAGYGYTF
- | few | TRBJ1-3 | TRBV7-6 | TGTGCCAGCAGCTTATCGACAAACCTAGGAAACACCATATATTTT | CASSLSTNLGNTIYF
TRBD2 | - | TRBJ2-3 | TRBV7-6 | TGTGCCAGCAGCTCCCTAGCGGGGGGTTACACAGATACGCAGTATTTT | CASSSLAGGYTDTQYF
- | - | TRBJ2-7 | TRBV7-2 | TGTGCCAGCAGCTTTAGTACAGGCGACTACGAGCAGTACTTC | CASSFSTGDYEQYF